These 27 T cell receptor beta chains were all obtained from the same sample, sequenced in a study of T cell clonality in common variable immunodeficiency. Profiling relied on immunoSEQ multiplex PCR, and the TCRdb table lists in-frame clones only, not all of them. Recorded here are some 30,000 clones, none singletons. The sample taken for sequencing was peripheral blood mononuclear cells. All receptors come from a person between 18 and 75 years old in good health.

In this sample, this clone turned up many times. This chain's CDR3 is CAYRVDTQYF. Incomplete CDR3 DNA: TGTGCCTACAGGGTGGATACG. This rearrangement joins TRBV30 to TRBJ2-3; perhaps TRBD1 as D (6 bases). The CDR3 goes on 3 residues after the read ends, and that part is filled in from the germline J gene. V was clipped by 7 bases and J by 6 bases, with 8 bases between them. The length of the CDR3 is 10 residues. Germline loops: CDR1 GTSNPN, CDR2 SVGIG (reference sequence). Together with reference TRBV30 and TRBJ2-3, the CDR3 gives the full variable domain: SQTIHQWPATLVQPVGSPLSLECTVEGTSNPNLYWYRQAAGRGLQLLFYSVGIGQISSEVPQNLSASRPQDRQFILSSKKLLLSDSGFYLCAYRVDTQYFGPGTRLTVL.

This clone was detected many times. From the germline J gene comes the end of the CDR3, since the read stops 3 residues before it. The gene calls are TRBV10-3 and TRBJ2-5; 9 bases match TRBD1. Germline V gene lookup returns CDR1 ENHRY and CDR2 SYGVKD. V shed 6 bases, J shed 5 bases, and the junction held 7 bases outside the gene matches. The CDR3 covers 14 residues. CDR3 DNA, as far as it was read: TGTGCCATCAGGGCAGACAGGGGGTTGGAGACC. Amino acids: CAIRADRGLET. The full CDR3 sequence reads CAIRADRGLETQYF.

Ten or more counts support this clone. The CDR3 extends 3 residues past the end of the read, so its final part is completed from the germline J gene. This chain links TRBV11-2 with TRBJ2-5, with 9 bases identical to TRBD2. With 5 bases clipped from V and 4 bases from J, the junction kept 5 bases outside the gene matches. The CDR3 extends over 14 amino acids. Per germline, CDR1 SGHAT and CDR2 FQNNGV. Partial CDR3 DNA: TGTGCCAGCAGCCCGCGAGCGGGAGGAGAGACC. Protein: CASSPRAGGET. The whole CDR3 is CASSPRAGGETQYF.

This clone was counted at least ten times. With the read ending 3 residues before the CDR3 end, the germline J gene is used to fill in that end. The chain is built from TRBV5-6 and TRBJ1-4; a weak D match, TRBD1 (5 bases). Trimming stripped 0 bases from V and 3 bases from J, with 9 bases between. This CDR3 is 15 amino acids long. Germline-derived CDR1 and CDR2 are SGHDT and YYEEEE. CDR3 DNA (partial): TGTGCCAGCAGCTTGGCAGGGCTGGCTAATGAAAAA. This sequence encodes CASSLAGLANEK. The complete CDR3 protein is CASSLAGLANEKLFF.

This clone was observed a handful of times. The read finishes 3 residues shy of the CDR3 end, and the germline J gene is used to complete it. J is TRBJ1-5 and V is TRBV10-2; the D gene is possibly TRBD1 (5 bases). CDR3 length: 14 amino acids. V lost 5 bases and J 5 bases, leaving 13 bases between the germline ends. Germline loops: CDR1 WSHSY, CDR2 SAAADI. CDR3 DNA (partial): TGCGCCAGCAGTCACGGCAGGGCCGATCAGCCC. As protein: CASSHGRADQP. The complete CDR3 reads CASSHGRADQPQHF.

This clone has a handful of counts. The CDR3 DNA, read in part, is TGTGCCAGCAGCTTAGAGGCTTTACCC. This gives the protein CASSLEALP. The full CDR3 protein is CASSLEALPLHF. This sequence joins TRBV7-9 and TRBJ1-6; D gene uncertain. The read ends 3 residues before the CDR3 terminus; that terminus is restored from the germline J gene. V lost 1 base to trimming and J lost 12 bases, with 7 bases between them. Germline CDR1 reads SEHNR; CDR2 reads FQNEAQ (reference sequence). CDR3 length: 12 residues.

This clone was counted a few times. Its ends do not fully match the called genes, so a read error is possible. The CDR3 is cut off 3 residues early in the read; its end comes from the germline J gene. This chain connects TRBV7-9 to TRBJ2-1, with unresolved D. This CDR3 comprises 13 residues. Per germline, CDR1 SEHNR and CDR2 FQNEAQ (reference sequence). This chain's CDR3 is CSSSLTAYNEQFF. The sequenced part of the CDR3 DNA is TGTTCCAGCAGCTTAACGGCCTACAATGAG.

This clone appeared many times. The missing CDR3 end, 3 residues past where the read stops, is filled in from the germline J gene. The genes are TRBV5-4 and TRBJ2-5, with TRBD1 matching over 8 bases. CDR1 SGHNT and CDR2 YYREEE come from the germline V gene (reference sequence). V dropped 4 bases and J dropped 5; count of bases not matched to a gene: 1. This CDR3 spans 12 amino acids. CDR3 protein: CASSRQGETQYF. The CDR3 DNA, read in part, is TGTGCCAGCAGCCGACAGGGGGAGACC.

This clone was found many times. The read ends 3 residues before the CDR3 terminus; that terminus is restored from the germline J gene. The chain is built from TRBV30 and TRBJ1-1, with a weak D call TRBD1 (6 bases). This CDR3 has 14 residues. From germline, CDR1 is GTSNPN and CDR2 SVGIG (reference sequence). V was cut by 0 bases and J by 1 base, with 9 bases left in between. The CDR3 here is CAWSVGHENTEAFF. The covered CDR3 bases are TGTGCCTGGAGTGTGGGACATGAGAACACTGAA.

There are many counts of this clone. The sequenced fragment ends 3 residues before the CDR3 boundary, so the rest is inferred from the germline J gene. The chain recombines TRBV20-1 with TRBJ2-2, with a tentative D call TRBD1 (5 bases). The CDR3 loop spans 16 amino acids. CDR1 and CDR2 (germline): DFQATT, SNEGSKA (reference sequence). CDR3 DNA, as far as it was read: TGCAGTGCTAGTTCCATGCTGGGCTCTGGGGCCAACGTG. Translation gives CSASSMLGSGANV. The full CDR3 sequence reads CSASSMLGSGANVLFF.

This clone was seen repeatedly, ten times or more. The CDR3 end falls 3 residues outside the read, so it is completed with the germline J gene. The rearrangement uses TRBV12-5 and TRBJ2-1; possibly TRBD2 for D (6 bases). The CDR3 totals 14 residues. The V and J ends lost 5 bases and 4 bases respectively, with 12 bases between them. Germline CDR1 is LGHNT and CDR2 is FRNRAP. The sequenced part of the CDR3 DNA is TGTGCTAGTGGTCCCCGGGACTCGTACAATGAG. Its protein product is CASGPRDSYNE. The entire CDR3 protein reads CASGPRDSYNEQFF.

At least ten counts were recorded for this clone. The read terminates 3 residues before the CDR3 end, so the remaining end is supplied by the germline J gene. V and J are TRBV19 and TRBJ2-1, with TRBD2 identical over 10 bases. This CDR3 is 17 amino acids long. Germline V gene sequence: CDR1 LNHDA, CDR2 SQIVND (reference sequence). The V and J ends lost 3 bases and 0 bases, in that order; junction bases with no gene match: 5. The sequenced CDR3 bases are TGTGCCAGTAGTATTAGGACTAGCGGATCCTCCTACAATGAG. Protein sequence: CASSIRTSGSSYNE. The whole CDR3 reads CASSIRTSGSSYNEQFF.

This clone has at least ten counts. The CDR3 extends 3 residues past the end of the read, so its final part is completed from the germline J gene. This sequence joins TRBV5-4 and TRBJ2-7, with a tentative D call TRBD2 (7 bases). V lost 0 bases, J lost 3 bases, and 10 bases lay in between. The CDR3 is made up of 14 amino acids. Germline assignment: CDR1 SGHNT and CDR2 YYREEE (reference sequence). The CDR3 here is CASSLEGGDYEQYF. The CDR3 bases that were read are TGTGCCAGCAGCTTGGAGGGGGGGGACTACGAG.

This clone was seen a handful of times. The CDR3 end is not reached by the read, which stops 3 residues before it; the germline J gene fills it in. The chain employs TRBV19 and TRBJ1-5; maybe TRBD1 (6 bases). CDR1 and CDR2 (germline): LNHDA, SQIVND (reference sequence). V shed 7 bases and J shed 0 bases, with 13 bases lying between them. The length of the CDR3 is 15 residues. The DNA read from the CDR3 is TGTGCCAGTAATCTCGGGACAAGTAGCAATCAGCCC. As protein: CASNLGTSSNQP. The full CDR3 is CASNLGTSSNQPQHF.

This clone was observed many times. With the read ending 3 residues before the CDR3 end, the germline J gene is used to fill in that end. This chain joins TRBV29-1 and TRBJ2-3; D call uncertain. Trimming took off 5 bases at V and 3 bases at J, with 6 bases between the two ends. This CDR3 comprises 11 residues. Germline CDR1 reads SQVTM; CDR2 reads ANQGSEA. CDR3 DNA, as far as it was read: TGCAGCGTTAGGCAGACAGATACG. This translates into CSVRQTDT. The CDR3 in its entirety is CSVRQTDTQYF.

This clone was counted ten times or more. The CDR3 end falls 3 residues outside the read, so it is completed with the germline J gene. The V call is TRBV2, the J call TRBJ1-2, with 8 positions matching TRBD1. V shed 4 bases, J shed 7 bases, and the junction held 5 bases outside the gene matches. Per the germline V gene, CDR1 is SNHLY and CDR2 is FYNNEI. The CDR3 covers 13 residues. This CDR3 reads CASSVRGQFGYTF. Partial CDR3 DNA: TGTGCCAGCAGTGTCAGGGGGCAGTTTGGC.

This clone showed up many times. Read coverage stops 3 residues before the CDR3 terminus; the germline J gene supplies the remainder. The chain has TRBV20-1 and TRBJ2-7, with TRBD2 identical over 12 bases. The germline V gene encodes CDR1 DFQATT and CDR2 SNEGSKA (reference sequence). This CDR3 has 13 residues. V lost 7 bases and J lost 2; bases outside the gene matches: 3. CDR3 in amino acids: CSGTSGGTYEQYF. The part of the CDR3 DNA that was read is TGCAGTGGTACTAGCGGGGGGACCTACGAG.

This clone was found a few times. The read terminates 3 residues ahead of where the CDR3 ends, so the germline J gene completes it. This rearrangement joins TRBV2 to TRBJ1-1; D possibly corresponds to TRBD1 (5 bases). Trimming shortened V by 7 bases and J by 3 bases, and 12 bases separated the two germline ends. CDR1 and CDR2 (germline): SNHLY, FYNNEI. The CDR3 contains 13 residues. Incomplete CDR3 DNA: TGTGCCAGCAATCTAGGGGTGTACACTGAA. Translating it yields CASNLGVYTE. The entire CDR3 protein is CASNLGVYTEAFF. Drawing the rest from reference TRBV2 and TRBJ1-1, the complete variable domain is EPEVTQTPSHQVTQMGQEVILRCVPISNHLYFYWYRQILGQKVEFLVSFYNNEISEKSEIFDDQFSVERPDGSNFTLKIRSTKLEDSAMYFCASNLGVYTEAFFGQGTRLTVV.

This clone has at least ten counts. The read finishes 3 residues shy of the CDR3 end, and the germline J gene is used to complete it. The chain couples TRBV30 to TRBJ2-4; 7 nucleotides align to TRBD1. The CDR3 is made up of 15 amino acids. The germline V gene has CDR1 GTSNPN and CDR2 SVGIG (reference sequence). V gave up 3 bases and J gave up 4 bases; unmatched junction bases: 9. The CDR3 DNA, read in part, is TGTGCCTGGAGGGTCCCCGGGACAGCTAAAAACATT. This encodes CAWRVPGTAKNI. The whole CDR3 sequence is CAWRVPGTAKNIQYF.

This clone was observed many times. The missing CDR3 end, 3 residues past where the read stops, is filled in from the germline J gene. The rearrangement joins TRBV7-2 to TRBJ1-4; TRBD1 matches 7 bases. Germline CDR1 reads SGHTA; CDR2 reads FQGNSA. The V segment lost 1 base and the J segment 6 bases; nucleotides outside the gene matches: 5. The CDR3 totals 15 residues. The CDR3 sequence is CASSLGETGYEKLFF. Incomplete CDR3 DNA: TGTGCCAGCAGCTTAGGCGAGACAGGGTATGAAAAA.

This clone was seen more than once but under ten times. The CDR3 extends 3 residues past the end of the read, so its final part is completed from the germline J gene. The rearrangement links TRBV18 to TRBJ2-7; 8 positions agree with TRBD1. The J segment lost 3 bases and the V segment lost 2 bases, leaving 6 bases of the junction unmatched. Looked up from germline, CDR1 is KGHSH and CDR2 is LQKENI. The CDR3 is 15 amino acids. The covered CDR3 bases are TGTGCCAGCTCACCAGGACAGGGCCTCGGCTACGAG. Its translation is CASSPGQGLGYE. The whole CDR3 sequence is CASSPGQGLGYEQYF.

As regards this clone: The observed sequence ends 3 residues before the CDR3 terminus, with the missing tail filled in from the germline J gene. The chain employs TRBV7-9 and TRBJ1-1; 9 nucleotides agree with TRBD1. CDR1 and CDR2 (germline): SEHNR, FQNEAQ (reference sequence). The CDR3 is 14 amino acids. V lost 3 bases and J lost 1; bases outside the gene matches: 0. This CDR3 is CASSLTGGNTEAFF. The sequenced CDR3 bases are TGTGCCAGCAGCTTGACAGGGGGGAACACTGAA. Full variable domain (outside the CDR3, taken from reference TRBV7-9 and TRBJ1-1): DTGVSQNPRHKITKRGQNVTFRCDPISEHNRLYWYRQTLGQGPEFLTYFQNEAQLEKSRLLSDRFSAERPKGSFSTLEIQRTEQGDSAMYLCASSLTGGNTEAFFGQGTRLTVV.

This clone has a handful of counts. The read ends 3 residues early relative to the CDR3; the germline J gene fills the gap. This chain joins TRBV7-9 and TRBJ1-2; the match to TRBD1 covers 9 bases. This CDR3 spans 14 amino acids. CDR1 and CDR2 (germline): SEHNR, FQNEAQ (reference sequence). The CDR3: CASSLGTGRNGYTF. CDR3 bases read: TGTGCCAGCAGCCTCGGGACAGGGAGGAACGGC.

Comment on this clone: Read coverage stops 3 residues before the CDR3 terminus; the germline J gene supplies the remainder. The V gene is TRBV11-1, the J gene TRBJ1-1; no definite D call. CDR1 is SGHAT, CDR2 FQDESV, per germline (reference sequence). This CDR3 has 15 amino acids. Trimming stripped 1 base from V and 3 bases from J, with 12 bases between. The sequenced part of the CDR3 DNA is TGTGCCAGCAGCTTAGGATCGGGTTTATACACTGAA. Encoded protein: CASSLGSGLYTE. The whole CDR3 protein reads CASSLGSGLYTEAFF.

This clone occurred a few times. The read ends 3 residues shy of where the CDR3 ends; the end is completed using the germline J gene. The chain combines TRBV7-3 with TRBJ1-2; D perhaps matches TRBD1 (5 bases). Germline assignment: CDR1 SGHTA and CDR2 FQGTGA. The CDR3 has 14 amino acids. The sequenced CDR3 bases are TGTGCCAGCAGCCCCCCGGGGGGGAACAATGAC. This encodes CASSPPGGNND. The entire CDR3 reads CASSPPGGNNDYTF.

This clone was recorded many times. CDR3 residues: CASSVQGGTDTQYF. CDR3 DNA (partial): TGTGCCAGCAGCGTACAGGGAGGGACAGATACG. The chain employs TRBV7-9 and TRBJ2-3; the D gene is possibly TRBD2 (7 bases). The read finishes 3 residues shy of the CDR3 end, and the germline J gene is used to complete it. The CDR3 contains 14 residues. CDR1 is SEHNR and CDR2 is FQNEAQ in the germline V gene (reference sequence). V lost 5 bases and J 3 bases, leaving 12 bases between the germline ends.

There are many counts of this clone. The DNA ends 3 residues before the CDR3 does, and the rest of the CDR3 is filled in from the germline J gene. The chain uses TRBV10-3 and TRBJ1-2, with 8 bases lining up with TRBD1. This CDR3 has 13 amino acids. Germline CDR1 ENHRY, CDR2 SYGVKD. Trimming cost V 6 bases and J 6 bases; bases outside gene matches: 6. The sequenced part of the CDR3 DNA is TGTGCCATCAGCCAACAGGGGGTTGATGGC. It translates to CAISQQGVDG. The full CDR3 protein reads CAISQQGVDGYTF.